What follows describes a single TCR beta chain. Its antigen is as yet unknown. Only in-frame clones appear in the TCRdb table, and some are missing; sequencing was by immunoSEQ multiplex PCR. The sample lists about 59,000 clones; around 87% were seen once. These data originate in a study of OX40 agonist ivuxolimab in advanced cancers. Study at large: About 40% of patients had received prior checkpoint inhibitor therapy. Three patients, one with hepatocellular carcinoma and two with cutaneous melanoma, responded partially.

The ends were cut back, 8 bases at V and 2 bases at J, with 10 bases in the middle. This CDR3 is built from 13 residues. Germline V lookup: CDR1 LNHDA, CDR2 SQIVND (reference sequence). Study findings and constraints: Researchers report that CD8+ T cells had, on average, more expanded clones than CD4+. Partial responders dosed at 0.1-3.0 mg/kg displayed clonal expansion ranking among the lowest.

The sample consisted of CD4+ or CD8+ T cells sorted from blood, taken in a trial of the OX40 agonist ivuxolimab. This TCR was sampled from an adult with an advanced solid tumor such as melanoma, head and neck, liver or kidney cancer. The rearrangement links TRBV19 to TRBJ1-5; D is undetermined. The CDR3 spells CASGGQGNQPQHF. The CDR3 nucleotides read TGTGCCAGTGGTGGGCAAGGCAATCAGCCCCAGCATTTT.